Listed here is a single TCR beta chain. Its binding antigen is unknown. Base qualities were left out, and no much larger clone turns up one base away. This entry comes from a study of blood T cell repertoires in COVID-19 (dated by TCRdb to about 2020). Concerning the study at large: Collaborator samples came from the United States, Italy and Spain and covered acute and convalescent phases of COVID-19. The material from the prospective study consisted of cDNA or gDNA derived from T cells, B-cell-depleted T cells, or PBMCs. Deeply sampled blood TCRbeta repertoires from subjects exposed to, actively infected with, or recovered from COVID-19 were included in the dataset. The repertoires were released in a freely available public database meant as a resource for research on the immune response to SARS-CoV-2. The samples were drawn from two sources: the first 160 participants of the ongoing ImmuneRACE study, and 1,000 to 1,500 subjects contributed by 6 global collaborators. The sample metadata nearly always contained a de-identified subject ID, COVID-19 status, age in years and sex. HLA class I and class II types, where available, came from metadata supplied by the sample provider rather than from assay-based typing.

Results and caveats for the whole study, not just this receptor: The amount of clinical and demographic metadata varied by source and participant and was provided uncurated.

The germline V gene supplies CDR1 SGHRS and CDR2 YFSETQ. V lost 0 bases and J lost 0 bases, and the count of bases not matched to a germline gene is 3. Including cysteine and phenylalanine, the CDR3 has 16 amino acids. The entry retains the CDR3 DNA only, 48 bases that are in frame from base 1. Each collaborating institution followed its own protocols to collect whole blood in K2EDTA tubes. For TCRbeta analysis, collaborators shipped samples in one of three forms: frozen whole blood, isolated PBMCs, or DNA extracted from either of those sample types. TCRbeta CDR3 regions were amplified from genomic DNA by means of the immunoSEQ Assay, a bias-controlled multiplex PCR. The paper's data handling went like this. The number of nucleated cells in each sample was estimated from the amplification of reference gene primers within the assay. To quantify the absolute abundance of each unique TCRbeta CDR3 rearrangement, sequence reads were collapsed and filtered. For each sample, productive Simpson clonality was calculated as the square root of Simpson's diversity index across productive rearrangements. The clones in this table, taken by TCRdb from immuneACCESS, are in-frame only. Not every clone is retained; where verified, under half of the shortfall comes from an unresolved V gene, and the cause of the rest is unknown. The V and J calls and the clone size are those of that table, but D and trimming were determined from the DNA. This sample comprises 70,000 or so clones, 75% to 80% of them detected only once. The top ten clones comprise 40% to 50% of the sample.

The chain was built from TRBV5-1 and TRBJ2-1, and 7 junction bases match TRBD2. The TCR was taken from a human donor in a cohort sampled during active COVID-19. The sample taken for sequencing was peripheral blood. The CDR3 loop reads CASSLDQRDSYNEQFF. The DNA reads as follows: TGCGCCAGCAGCTTGGACCAGCGGGACTCCTACAATGAGCAGTTCTTC.